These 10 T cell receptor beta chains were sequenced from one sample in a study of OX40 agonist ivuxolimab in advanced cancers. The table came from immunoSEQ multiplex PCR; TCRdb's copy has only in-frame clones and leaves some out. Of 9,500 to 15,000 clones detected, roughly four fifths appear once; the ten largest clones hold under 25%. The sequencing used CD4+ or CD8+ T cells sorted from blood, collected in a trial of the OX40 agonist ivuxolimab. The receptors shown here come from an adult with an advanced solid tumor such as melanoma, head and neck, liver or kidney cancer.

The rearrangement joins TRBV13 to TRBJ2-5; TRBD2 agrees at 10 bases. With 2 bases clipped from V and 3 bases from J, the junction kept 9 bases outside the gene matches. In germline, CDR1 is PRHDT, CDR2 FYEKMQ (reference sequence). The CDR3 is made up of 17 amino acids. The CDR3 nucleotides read TGTGCCAGCAGCTTACGGCTAGCGGGGGCTAGAGAAGAGACCCAGTACTTC. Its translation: CASSLRLAGAREETQYF. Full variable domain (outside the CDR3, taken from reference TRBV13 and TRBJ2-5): AAGVIQSPRHLIKEKRETATLKCYPIPRHDTVYWYQQGPGQDPQFLISFYEKMQSDKGSIPDRFSAQQFSDYHSELNMSSLELGDSALYFCASSLRLAGAREETQYFGPGTRLLVL.

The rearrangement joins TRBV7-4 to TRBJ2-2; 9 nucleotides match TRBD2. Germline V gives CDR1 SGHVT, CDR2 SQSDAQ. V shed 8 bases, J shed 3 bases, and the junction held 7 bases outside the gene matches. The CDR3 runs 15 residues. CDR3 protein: CASLKTSGYTGELFF. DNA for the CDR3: TGTGCCAGCCTAAAGACTAGCGGATACACCGGGGAGCTGTTTTTT.

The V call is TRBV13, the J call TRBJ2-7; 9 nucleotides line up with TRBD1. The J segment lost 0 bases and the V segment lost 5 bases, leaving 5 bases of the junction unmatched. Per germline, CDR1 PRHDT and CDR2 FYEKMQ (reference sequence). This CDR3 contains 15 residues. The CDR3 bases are TGTGCCAGCAGCGCGGACAGGGGAATCTCCTACGAGCAGTACTTC. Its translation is CASSADRGISYEQYF. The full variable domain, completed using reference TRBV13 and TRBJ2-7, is AAGVIQSPRHLIKEKRETATLKCYPIPRHDTVYWYQQGPGQDPQFLISFYEKMQSDKGSIPDRFSAQQFSDYHSELNMSSLELGDSALYFCASSADRGISYEQYFGPGTRLTVT.

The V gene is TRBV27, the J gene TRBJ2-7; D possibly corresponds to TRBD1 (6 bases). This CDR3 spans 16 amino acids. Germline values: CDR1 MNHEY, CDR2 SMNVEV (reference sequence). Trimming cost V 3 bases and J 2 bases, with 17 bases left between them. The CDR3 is CASSFSQGILTYEQYF. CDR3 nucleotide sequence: TGTGCCAGCAGTTTTTCCCAGGGGATCCTCACCTACGAGCAGTACTTC.

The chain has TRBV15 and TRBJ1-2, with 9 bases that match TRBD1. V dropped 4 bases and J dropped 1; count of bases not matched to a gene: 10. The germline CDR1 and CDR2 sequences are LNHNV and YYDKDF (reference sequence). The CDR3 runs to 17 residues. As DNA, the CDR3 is TGTGCCACCAGCACCCCAGAAGTGACAGGGGGTAACTATGGCTACACCTTC. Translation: CATSTPEVTGGNYGYTF.

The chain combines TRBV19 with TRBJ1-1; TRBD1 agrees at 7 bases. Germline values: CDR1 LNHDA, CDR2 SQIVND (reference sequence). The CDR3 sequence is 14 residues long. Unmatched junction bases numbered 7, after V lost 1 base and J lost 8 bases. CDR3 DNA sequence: TGTGCCAGTAGTATAGGACAGGGAGCGATGGAAGCTTTCTTT. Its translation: CASSIGQGAMEAFF. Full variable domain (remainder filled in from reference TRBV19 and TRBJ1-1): DGGITQSPKYLFRKEGQNVTLSCEQNLNHDAMYWYRQDPGQGLRLIYYSQIVNDFQKGDIAEGYSVSREKKESFPLTVTSAQKNPTAFYLCASSIGQGAMEAFFGQGTRLTVV.

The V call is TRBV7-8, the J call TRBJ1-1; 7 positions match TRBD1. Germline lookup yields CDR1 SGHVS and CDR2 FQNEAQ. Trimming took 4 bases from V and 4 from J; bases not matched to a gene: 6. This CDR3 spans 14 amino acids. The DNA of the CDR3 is TGTGCCAGCAGCTACCCGACAGGGCCCACTGAAGCTTTCTTT. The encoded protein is CASSYPTGPTEAFF.

CDR3 DNA: TGCGCCAGCAGCTTGGTACGGCTAGCGGGCTACGAGCAGTACTTC. This translates into CASSLVRLAGYEQYF. J is TRBJ2-7 and V is TRBV5-1, with 8 nucleotides matching TRBD2. Germline lookup yields CDR1 SGHRS and CDR2 YFSETQ. The CDR3 length is 15 residues. After removal of 0 bases from V and 3 bases from J, the junction contained 5 bases not matched to a gene. The variable domain in full, completed from reference TRBV5-1 and TRBJ2-7, reads KAGVTQTPRYLIKTRGQQVTLSCSPISGHRSVSWYQQTPGQGLQFLFEYFSETQRNKGNFPGRFSGRQFSNSRSEMNVSTLELGDSALYLCASSLVRLAGYEQYFGPGTRLTVT.

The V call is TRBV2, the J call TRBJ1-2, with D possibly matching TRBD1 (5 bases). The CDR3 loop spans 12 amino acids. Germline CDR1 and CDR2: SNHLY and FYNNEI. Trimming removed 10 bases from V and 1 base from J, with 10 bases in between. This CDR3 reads CATPRVNYGYTF. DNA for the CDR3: TGTGCCACCCCCAGGGTTAACTATGGCTACACCTTC.

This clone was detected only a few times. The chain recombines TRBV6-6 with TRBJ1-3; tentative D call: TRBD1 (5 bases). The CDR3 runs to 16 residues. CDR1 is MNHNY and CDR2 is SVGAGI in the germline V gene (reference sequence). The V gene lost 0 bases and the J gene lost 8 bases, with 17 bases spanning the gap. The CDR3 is CASSYSDTLTMDTIYF. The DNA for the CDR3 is TGTGCCAGCAGTTACTCGGACACCCTAACAATGGACACCATATATTTT.